Listed below are T cell receptor beta chains from one sample, sequenced in a study of control samples from healthy donors and cancer patients. Assay: immunoSEQ multiplex PCR; the TCRdb copy retains only in-frame clones and omits some. The table includes roughly 45,000 clones, 80% to 90% detected once. Sequencing input: PBMCs. Every receptor here comes from a woman in her forties or fifties with lung cancer. Both conserved end residues are trimmed from each CDR3. The order of the fields is J gene, clone size, V gene, CDR3 protein. Not all rows give a size; the values are once, few, many and, for expanded clones, a class.

>TRBJ1-1|NA|TRBV6-6
ASTRTGGYTEAF
>TRBJ2-7|NA|TRBV11-2
ASSLGTGWSEQY
>TRBJ1-4|NA|TRBV18
ASSPLMASTNEKLF
>TRBJ2-3|NA|TRBV29-1
SVERLDTQY
>TRBJ2-1|NA|TRBV18
ASSNGTSGPNRRSYNEQF
>TRBJ1-1|NA|TRBV18
ASSPFEDTEAF
>TRBJ2-2|NA|TRBV6-2/TRBV6-3
ASSSIPRGFTTGELF
>TRBJ2-3|NA|TRBV4-3
ASSQVTQNTQY
>TRBJ1-3|NA|TRBV3-1/TRBV3-2
ASSQEGHGNTIY
>TRBJ1-4|NA|TRBV7-2
ASSSGQGVEKLF
>TRBJ2-3|NA|TRBV5-5
ASSLAGTDTQY
>TRBJ1-5|NA|TRBV19
ASSIGQRANQPQH
>TRBJ1-1|NA|TRBV18
ASSPNVGDTTEAF
>TRBJ1-5|NA|TRBV12-3/TRBV12-4
ASSSGQGARH
>TRBJ2-3|NA|TRBV18
ASSPDPDTQY
>TRBJ1-1|NA|TRBV4-1
ASSQGGGQMNTEAF
>TRBJ1-2|NA|TRBV15
ATSSGDRVYGYT
>TRBJ1-2|NA|TRBV29-1
SVEWQGGTVYT
>TRBJ1-1|once|TRBV7-2
ASSQTGTGGGRTEAF
>TRBJ2-2|NA|TRBV10-3
AIRWDRESGELF
>TRBJ1-2|NA|TRBV6-5
ASSQTAVYGYT
>TRBJ1-1|NA|TRBV29-1
SAGDSSEAF
>TRBJ1-2|NA|TRBV29-1
SVEIGQGLNYGYT
>TRBJ2-5|NA|TRBV27
ASNPGLGDRTQY
>TRBJ2-7|NA|TRBV7-8
ASSRDQTYEQY
>TRBJ1-1|NA|TRBV10-3
AISERQDTEAF
>TRBJ2-7|NA|TRBV6-6
ASSYKASEQY
>TRBJ2-7|NA|TRBV28
ASSFSGTSSYEQY
>TRBJ2-3|NA|TRBV5-5
ASSFEVNTDTQY
>TRBJ1-1|NA|TRBV5-4
ASTTGTRRGRNTEAF
>TRBJ2-1|NA|TRBV27
ASSLSTTPTQF